This T cell receptor (beta chain) is from a study of identical twins (TCRdb year 2016). A note on the overall study: To test whether fetal clonotypes persist, this study deep-sequenced TCR alpha and beta repertoires from monozygotic twins, from unrelated adults of various ages, and from cord blood. Replicate twin experiments were performed at different times using different library preparation protocols to rule out contamination. The paper's findings and limits, for the study overall: Out-of-frame TCR alpha sequences shared between twins showed an excess of low generation-probability sequences compared with coincidental sharing between unrelated individuals. Invariant T cells such as MAIT and iNKT could partly confound zero-insertion analyses, though diverse VJ usage argued against this for most clonotypes. The excess sharing between twins in beta out-of-frame sequences was weaker because fewer shared sequences reduced the signal-to-noise ratio. Because the same donors could not be followed over many years, the conclusions depended on cross-sectional statistical analysis. Out-of-frame TCR alpha sharing in monozygotic twins was systematically underestimated by recombination models, whereas sharing between unrelated individuals was in agreement with the recombination models. Abundant cord blood beta clonotypes had fewer insertions, young adult naive repertoires showed a similar but weaker trend, and memory repertoires showed no such trend.

Library method: 5' RACE. Data came from an Illumina HiSeq 2000. A universal primer binding site was added through template switching, and the final cDNA carried a unique molecular identifier so that TCR cDNA molecules could be counted accurately. Specific primers in the conserved constant-segment region were used to synthesize first-strand cDNA for the TCR alpha and beta chains. Each cDNA library was double barcoded, with a SMART-Mk sample barcode plus Illumina barcodes, to control for contamination. TruSeq adapter sequences and Illumina sample barcodes were added in two successive PCR steps. The TCR alpha and beta cDNA libraries were sequenced on the Illumina HiSeq platform using custom primers. The study's processing was this. MiGEC was used to process raw reads and extract unique molecular identifiers, and MiXCR was used to find CDR3 positions. Recombination models were inferred per individual with the repgenHMM and IGoR tools using an EM algorithm. Shared clonotype analysis was performed with the tcR package in R, normalizing sharing by the product of cloneset sizes. To study raw recombination free of thymic and clonal selection effects, out-of-frame nonproductive sequences were analyzed. TCRdb reran the public reads through fastp at Q25 and MiXCR, keeping productive beta chains. Rows with one shared CDR3 protein collapse into an entry with the most common genes and DNA. TCRdb, rather than the study authors, made the V and J calls. Recorded for this sample are 700,000 or so distinct CDR3 sequences; 21% of them occurred a single time. 4.3% of the sample goes to the ten largest clones.

In its sample, this clonotype was seen a few times. Its antigen remains undetermined. Qualities for individual bases were not recorded, and no much larger clone is one base off. The germline ends are 9 bases apart after V is trimmed by 4 bases and J by 2 bases. Sequences MGHDK (CDR1) and SYGVNS (CDR2) are obtained from the germline V gene. From cysteine to phenylalanine, the CDR3 is 13 amino acids long. This entry keeps only the CDR3 DNA: 39 bases, framed from base 1. Every donor in the study was a healthy Caucasian. The twin cohort consisted of three pairs of female monozygotic twins, all aged roughly 18 to 30 years. Peripheral blood mononuclear cells were the source from which RNA for the TCR libraries was isolated. These same data were also listed under a study on T cells expressing NK-cell markers. Taken from the second paper: Three sorted T-cell subsets (CD3+CD56+NKG2C+, CD3+CD56+NKG2C- and CD3+CD56-NKG2C+) from 8 or 9 donors had their TCR beta-chain repertoires profiled. Of the eight sequenced donors, seven were found to be HCMV-seropositive and one was found to be HCMV-seronegative. To restrict sorting to alphabetaTCR-expressing T cells, an anti-gammadeltaTCR antibody was added in several experiments. In six donors, the dominant CD3+CD56+NKG2C+ clonotypes were found to rank among the top 10 CD8+ clonotypes and to make up about 1.0-7.5% of CD8+ T cells. Those dominant clonotypes were again the most abundant among CD3+CD56-NKG2C+ cells in a handful of donors, at about 28.3-60.1%. It remained unclear whether the expanded NKG2C-expressing T cell clones were specific for HCMV antigens. All eight donors whose samples were sequenced were randomly selected healthy volunteers, three of them men and five women. HCMV serostatus was determined by detecting HCMV-specific IgG in serum with a commercial ELISA kit. For more than 5 donors, unsorted PBMC were also used to sequence bulk peripheral blood T-cell repertoires. MIGEC was used to demultiplex reads and group the reads by UMI, and MiTCR was used to assemble and quantify clonotypes. To remove erroneous sequences, TCR cDNA sequences were retained only when supported by two or more reads. The tcR package was used for downstream repertoire analysis, and clonotypes were matched between fractions using CDR3 nucleotide sequence together with V segment. VDJmatch was used to annotate antigen specificity against VDJdb, with one amino acid substitution in CDR3 permitted.

The sequence was obtained from a woman between 18 and 29 years old in good health. The source material was PBMCs. The V gene is TRBV25-1 and the J gene is TRBJ2-7; no D gene is confidently identified. Here is the DNA: TGTGCCAGCAGTGCTGTCCGTCCCTACGAGCAGTACTTC. Translation gives CASSAVRPYEQYF.